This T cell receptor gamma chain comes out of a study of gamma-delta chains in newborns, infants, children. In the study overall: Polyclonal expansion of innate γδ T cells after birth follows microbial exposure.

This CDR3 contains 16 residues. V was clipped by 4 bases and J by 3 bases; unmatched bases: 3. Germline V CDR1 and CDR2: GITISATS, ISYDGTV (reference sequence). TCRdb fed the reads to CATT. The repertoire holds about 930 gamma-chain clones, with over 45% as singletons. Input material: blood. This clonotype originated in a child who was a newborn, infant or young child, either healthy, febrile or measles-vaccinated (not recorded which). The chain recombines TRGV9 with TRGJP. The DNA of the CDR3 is TGTGCCTTGTGGGACCAGCAAGAGTTGGGCAAAAAAATCAAGGTATTT. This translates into CALWDQQELGKKIKVF.